This T cell receptor (beta chain) appears in the sequencing data of a study of blood T cell repertoires in COVID-19. Whole-study context: The United States, Italy and Spain provided the acute and convalescent COVID-19 samples. PBMCs, B-cell-depleted T cells, or T cells were the source of the cDNA or gDNA that made up the material.

In the original processing: Estimates of nucleated cell counts were drawn from the amplification of reference gene primers. Generated by immunoSEQ multiplex PCR, the TCRdb table keeps only in-frame clones and is missing some. V and J calls and clone size come straight from that table; D and trimming were deduced from the DNA. The sample has under 100,000 clones, around nine tenths seen once. The CDR3 is 13 residues long. Between the trimmed V and J ends, which lost 3 bases and 4 bases, there was a span of 10 bases. From germline, CDR1 is SGDLS and CDR2 YYNGEE. This chain uses TRBV9 with TRBJ1-1; weak D call: TRBD1 (6 bases). The sequenced material came from peripheral blood. This TCR was recovered from a man aged 40-49 years with acute or convalescent COVID-19. In nucleotides, the CDR3 is TGTGCCAGCAGCGAGGGGGTCGGCACTGAAGCTTTCTTT. Its protein product is CASSEGVGTEAFF.